A single sample is the source of the 21 T cell receptor beta chains below, sequenced in a study of molecular identifiers for immune sequencing clone quantification. TCRdb re-analysed the PCR reads in MiXCR, keeping a single row per CDR3 protein. The sample lists over 550,000 distinct CDR3 sequences; about 25% were seen once. The source material was naive CD8+ T cells from blood, with Jurkat cell RNA spiked in. Subset: FACS-sorted CD8+CD4-CCR7+CD45RA+ naive T cells. These receptor sequences come from a human donor in good health. Some libraries in this study had Jurkat cell RNA spiked in.

This rearrangement joins TRBV28 to TRBJ2-1; D gene unclear. The CDR3 is 15 amino acids. Germline CDR1 is MDHEN and CDR2 is SYDVKM. The V gene lost 5 bases and the J gene lost 2 bases, with 13 bases spanning the gap. The DNA of the CDR3 is TGTGCCAGCAGTAAGACACTTGGGACCTACAATGAGCAGTTCTTC. It specifies CASSKTLGTYNEQFF. The variable domain in full, completed from reference TRBV28 and TRBJ2-1, reads DVKVTQSSRYLVKRTGEKVFLECVQDMDHENMFWYRQDPGLGLRLIYFSYDVKMKEKGDIPEGYSVSREKKERFSLILESASTNQTSMYLCASSKTLGTYNEQFFGPGTRLTVL.

The chain couples TRBV9 to TRBJ2-5; D is undetermined. The CDR3 covers 14 residues. From germline, CDR1 is SGDLS and CDR2 YYNGEE. V was clipped by 0 bases and J by 1 base, with 7 bases between them. The CDR3 reads CASSVVPGQETQYF. As DNA, the CDR3 is TGTGCCAGCAGCGTAGTCCCAGGCCAAGAGACCCAGTACTTC.

This clonotype was observed many times. Here the CDR3 reads CASTSGGTQETQYF. The CDR3 coding sequence is TGTGCCAGCACTAGCGGGGGGACCCAAGAGACCCAGTACTTC. The chain combines TRBV2 with TRBJ2-5; TRBD2 matches at 11 bases. The CDR3 covers 14 residues. Trimming took 7 bases from V and 1 from J; bases not matched to a gene: 2. Germline V gene lookup returns CDR1 SNHLY and CDR2 FYNNEI.

Ten or more counts support this clonotype. The chain combines TRBV30 with TRBJ2-7; 7 bases are shared with TRBD2. The length of the CDR3 is 12 residues. CDR1 is GTSNPN, CDR2 SVGIG, per germline (reference sequence). The CDR3 region has the DNA TGTGCTCTCACGTGGTTAGCGGGCGAGCAGTACTTC. Translated: CALTWLAGEQYF.

This clonotype was counted only a few times. This sequence joins TRBV27 and TRBJ1-5, with D tentatively TRBD1 (6 bases). The germline gives CDR1 MNHEY, CDR2 SMNVEV (reference sequence). This CDR3 region has 15 residues. Trimming took off 6 bases at V and 3 bases at J, with 15 bases between the two ends. CDR3 residues: CASRSGAFNNQPQHF. In DNA form, the CDR3 reads TGTGCCAGCAGGTCAGGGGCGTTTAACAATCAGCCCCAGCATTTT.

The chain carries TRBV27 and TRBJ1-1; D not resolved. The CDR3 extends over 13 amino acids. The ends were cut back, 5 bases at V and 0 bases at J, with 7 bases in the middle. Germline V CDR1 and CDR2: MNHEY, SMNVEV (reference sequence). The CDR3 region is CASSALMNTEAFF. The CDR3 nucleotides read TGTGCCAGCAGTGCTTTAATGAACACTGAAGCTTTCTTT.

The sample holds a few counts of this clonotype. The chain recombines TRBV9 with TRBJ2-7, with 7 positions matching TRBD1. With V trimmed by 4 bases and J by 1 base, 5 bases remained unmatched. CDR3 size: 14 residues. Germline CDR1 is SGDLS and CDR2 is YYNGEE. This CDR3 is CASSLQGNSYEQYF. The CDR3 DNA reads TGTGCCAGCAGCTTACAGGGGAATTCCTACGAGCAGTACTTC.

This clonotype was counted between two and nine times. Written as DNA, the CDR3 is TGTGCCAGCAGCAATCGACAGGCAACTAATGAAAAACTGTTTTTT. Residues: CASSNRQATNEKLFF. The chain couples TRBV6-2 or TRBV6-3 to TRBJ1-4, with D tentatively TRBD1 (6 bases). The CDR3 sequence is 15 residues long. The germline V gene encodes CDR1 MNHEY and CDR2 SVGEGT. Deletions cut 6 bases from V and 0 bases from J, with 11 bases between.

The rearrangement joins TRBV6-2 or TRBV6-3 to TRBJ2-1; D call uncertain. This CDR3 spans 15 amino acids. Germline CDR1 MNHEY, CDR2 SVGEGT. The V end lost 5 bases, the J end lost 0 bases, and 11 bases lay between the germline ends. The CDR3 coding sequence is TGTGCCAGCAGTCGACTGCTAAGCTCCTACAATGAGCAGTTCTTC. It translates to CASSRLLSSYNEQFF.

This clonotype was seen only a few times. The chain is built from TRBV5-6 and TRBJ1-6; D not resolved. Germline CDR1 and CDR2: SGHDT and YYEEEE. Trimming took 0 bases from V and 2 from J, leaving 6 bases between them. The CDR3 length is 15 residues. The CDR3 DNA reads as TGTGCCAGCAGCTTGGAGGCACCCTATAATTCACCCCTCCACTTT. Translation gives CASSLEAPYNSPLHF.

Regarding this clonotype: This could be a read error, since a much larger clone is one nucleotide away. Because the CDR3 is missing its conserved closing phenylalanine or tryptophan, this is likely a read error. The J gene is TRBJ2-5, the V gene TRBV28; 10 nucleotides align to TRBD1. V lost 3 bases to trimming and J lost 4 bases; unmatched junction nucleotides: 8. CDR1 MDHEN and CDR2 SYDVKM come from the germline V gene. The CDR3 spans 16 residues. This CDR3 reads CASSFRSGQGRETQYY. For the CDR3, the DNA is TGTGCCAGCAGTTTCCGATCGGGACAGGGGAGAGAGACCCAGTACTAC.

Many counts were recorded for this clonotype. The chain joins TRBV2 to TRBJ2-6; D might be TRBD1 or TRBD2, each matching 6 bases. V gave up 6 bases and J gave up 0 bases, with 9 bases separating them. The CDR3 length is 15 residues. Germline CDR1 is SNHLY and CDR2 is FYNNEI. CDR3 nucleotides: TGTGCCAGCAGGGGGGGCCACTCTGGGGCCAACGTCCTGACTTTC. Amino acids: CASRGGHSGANVLTF.

V is TRBV4-3 and J is TRBJ2-1; the match to TRBD1 covers 7 bases. The germline V gene has CDR1 LGHNA and CDR2 YSLEER. The CDR3 covers 15 residues. The junction had 2 bases not matched to a gene; V was cut back by 3 bases and J by 0 bases. The CDR3 protein is CASSHDRVSYNEQFF. CDR3 nucleotide sequence: TGCGCCAGCAGCCACGACAGGGTCTCCTACAATGAGCAGTTCTTC.

This clonotype was detected many times. This chain links TRBV29-1 with TRBJ2-2; D is perhaps TRBD1 (6 bases). This CDR3 comprises 14 residues. V lost 6 bases, J lost 0 bases, and 11 bases lay in between. CDR1 is SQVTM and CDR2 is ANQGSEA in the germline V gene. The CDR3 is CSVLGGANTGELFF. DNA of the CDR3: TGCAGCGTATTAGGGGGAGCGAACACCGGGGAGCTGTTTTTT.

CDR3 coding DNA: TGTGCCAGCAGTCCAGTGGGGTTACCCTCTGGAAACACCATATATTTT. Its translation: CASSPVGLPSGNTIYF. V usage is TRBV12-3 or TRBV12-4 and J usage is TRBJ1-3; D remains unclear. The V end lost 5 bases, the J end lost 0 bases, and 14 bases lay between the germline ends. The length of the CDR3 is 16 residues.

This clonotype was observed at least ten times. The genes are TRBV13 and TRBJ2-5; D unclear. The CDR3 covers 14 residues. Germline V gene lookup returns CDR1 PRHDT and CDR2 FYEKMQ (reference sequence). V lost 4 bases and J 4 bases, leaving 13 bases between the germline ends. The CDR3 coding sequence is TGTGCCAGCAGCTCCAGCTTAGACGGAGAGACCCAGTACTTC. Translated: CASSSSLDGETQYF.

About this clonotype itself: At one end, the junction sequence differs from germline, possibly due to a read error. The chain recombines TRBV6-2 or TRBV6-3 with TRBJ1-2; D gene uncertain. This CDR3 region has 14 residues. Germline V gene sequence: CDR1 MNHEY, CDR2 SVGEGT. DNA of the CDR3: TGTACCAGCAGTACCCCTGCCGGCTCCTATAGCTACACCTTC. It is translated as CTSSTPAGSYSYTF.

The chain uses TRBV9 and TRBJ1-1; D uncertain. Deletions cut 0 bases from V and 5 bases from J, with 14 bases between. The CDR3 is 15 amino acids. Germline V CDR1 and CDR2: SGDLS, YYNGEE. CDR3 coding DNA: TGTGCCAGCAGCGTAGGTCTCGGGAGCGGGACTGAAGCTTTCTTT. Encoded protein: CASSVGLGSGTEAFF.

This clonotype was recorded at least ten times. V is TRBV4-3 and J is TRBJ1-2; a weak D match, TRBD1 (5 bases). The CDR3 sequence is 15 residues long. V lost 1 base and J 5 bases, leaving 14 bases between the germline ends. Looked up from germline, CDR1 is LGHNA and CDR2 is YSLEER. CDR3 region: CASSQGSGLGYGYTF. In DNA form, the CDR3 reads TGCGCCAGCAGCCAAGGATCAGGGCTTGGTTATGGCTACACCTTC.

The chain is built from TRBV27 and TRBJ2-4, with D maybe TRBD2 (7 bases). The length of the CDR3 is 13 residues. V gave up 10 bases and J gave up 4 bases, with 14 bases separating them. Germline V CDR1 and CDR2: MNHEY, SMNVEV (reference sequence). In DNA, the CDR3 is TGTGCCACCGGGAGGACAGCAAAAAACATTCAGTACTTC. This encodes CATGRTAKNIQYF.

As to this clonotype: At one of its ends the junction is not consistent with the germline gene, which may arise from a read error. This chain joins TRBV7-9 and TRBJ2-5; 7 bases are a match to TRBD2. The CDR3 runs 16 residues. Germline CDR1 is SEHNR and CDR2 is FQNEAQ (reference sequence). The CDR3 region has the DNA TGTGCCAGCAGCTCACCCCCGGGAGGTGCCCAAGAGACCCGGTACTTC. Translated: CASSSPPGGAQETRYF.